This TCR beta chain was identified during a study of tumor-infiltrating lymphocytes in localized non-small cell lung cancer. Study-wide results and caveats: Higher tumor T cell infiltration than in uninvolved lung was supported by TCRbeta sequencing.

The length of the CDR3 is 13 residues. Looked up from germline, CDR1 is SNHLY and CDR2 is FYNNEI. Points on this clone: Its antigen is not identified. A read error may produce the germline difference seen at one junction end.

TCRdb's table, derived via immunoSEQ multiplex PCR, lists solely in-frame clones and lacks some. The top ten clones hold approximately 8.1% of a sample with some 10,000 clones, 84% of them seen once. The source is a human donor with non-small cell lung cancer. The V gene is TRBV2, the J gene TRBJ1-1; 7 bases are a match to TRBD1. The sample was lung tumor tissue. The CDR3 region is CASSGQVKTEAFF. CDR3 DNA sequence: TGTGCCAGCAGCGGACAGGTGAAGACTGAAGCTTTCTTT.